This T cell receptor (beta chain) was recorded in a study of blood T cell repertoires in COVID-19. Across the study: Whether acute or convalescent, the COVID-19 samples came from the United States, Italy and Spain. The cDNA or gDNA used as material had been derived from T cells, B-cell-depleted T cells, or PBMCs.

Recruited during active infection, patients (from Seattle) were subsequently followed longitudinally. The germline CDR1 and CDR2 sequences are SGHNT and YENEEA. Trimming removed 5 bases at V and 5 bases at J, with 12 bases between. CDR3 length: 13 amino acids. Study processing details: The assay estimated nucleated cells by amplifying reference gene primers. Libraries were prepared by immunoSEQ multiplex PCR; TCRdb keeps only in-frame clonotypes and omits some of them. The V and J calls and clone size are taken from that table; D and trimming were inferred from the DNA. The sample contains 55,000 to 75,000 clones, 80% to 85% of which appear only once.

This receptor was obtained from an elderly man with COVID-19, enrolled during active disease. The rearrangement uses TRBV11-3 and TRBJ2-5; D is ambiguous. The sample was peripheral blood. The CDR3 here is CASSRHVLETQYF. In DNA form, the CDR3 reads TGTGCCAGCAGCCGACATGTTCTGGAGACCCAGTACTTC.